This TCR beta chain was documented in a study of cytomegalovirus exposure and HLA in healthy donors. The V gene end was trimmed by 7 bases and the J gene end by 2 bases; junction bases not matched to a gene: 11. This CDR3 region has 16 residues. Germline V gene lookup returns CDR1 MNHNY and CDR2 SVGAGI (reference sequence). Findings and caveats of the study: Confirmation in vitro established that a few CMV-associated chains were specific for CMV antigens. The study listed roughly 150 cytomegalovirus-associated TCR beta chains. Many donors carried some public TCRs, although rarity characterized most TCR sequences.

Libraries were prepared by immunoSEQ multiplex PCR; TCRdb keeps only in-frame clonotypes and omits some of them. The sample has under 150,000 clones, approximately 86% seen once. As for this clone: Its antigen is unknown.

The V gene is TRBV6-6, the J gene TRBJ2-1; TRBD2 matches at 7 bases. The sequenced material came from PBMCs. The TCR originated in a man between 18 and 29 years old in good health and CMV-seropositive. The CDR3 is CASTLTGGAPYNEQFF. Here the CDR3 DNA reads TGTGCCAGCACCCTTACGGGGGGAGCCCCCTACAATGAGCAGTTCTTC.